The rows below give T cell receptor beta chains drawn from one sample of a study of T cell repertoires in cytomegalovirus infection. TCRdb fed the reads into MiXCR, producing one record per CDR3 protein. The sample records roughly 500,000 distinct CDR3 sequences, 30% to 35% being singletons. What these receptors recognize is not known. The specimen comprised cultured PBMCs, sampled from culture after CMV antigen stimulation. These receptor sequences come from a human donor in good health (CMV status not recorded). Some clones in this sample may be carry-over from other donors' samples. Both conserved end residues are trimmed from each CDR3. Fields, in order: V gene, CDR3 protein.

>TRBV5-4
ASRTIDRDTGELF
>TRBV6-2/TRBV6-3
AVDRAMNTEAF
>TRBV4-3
ASSQDEPGNQETQY
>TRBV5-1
ASSSDSLTGELF
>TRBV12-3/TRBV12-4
ASRTDRDVRETQY
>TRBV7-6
ASSLEVAGGSYEQY
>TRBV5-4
ASSLPGRAGAGNEQF
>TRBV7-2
ASSLGGSELYEQY
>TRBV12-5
ASGSSGMSGGTEAF
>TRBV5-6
ASSSRFRQKNTEAF
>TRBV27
ASSSQAGRTQY
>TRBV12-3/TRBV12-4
ATQTLGGNTIY
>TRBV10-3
ASREGHQINQPQH
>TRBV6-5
ASSYSEGWITEAF
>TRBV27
ASSLSIQYSNQPQH
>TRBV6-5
ASSPGEPATNEKLF